This T cell receptor beta chain was found in a study of PD-1 blockade in mismatch repair-deficient tumors. Study-level background: All were previously treated, progressing patients with about twelve mismatch repair-deficient cancer types.

The sample's time point: roughly 9-day in vitro stimulation with candidate neoantigen peptide 5. The TCR-sequenced patients were a few responders to pembrolizumab. Each of seven or eight ELISpot-reactive candidate peptides was used for approximately 11-day stimulation. TCRdb keeps only in-frame clones here, not all; method: immunoSEQ multiplex PCR. Of fewer than 16,000 clones in the sample, 84% are singletons; the top ten hold about a tenth. General study findings and limits: All three positive peptides came from frameshift mutations, yielding around 130 blood TCRs.

The sample holds one count of this clone. The antigen remains unidentified. V lost 4 bases, J lost 1 base, and 12 bases lay in between. From germline, CDR1 is SGHRS and CDR2 YFSETQ. This CDR3 is built from 14 residues. The rearrangement uses TRBV5-1 and TRBJ2-7; maybe TRBD2 (6 bases). Sequencing was performed on cells cultured in vitro, taken from a patient treated with pembrolizumab. The TCR sequence derives from an adult with mismatch repair-deficient cancer. CDR3 nucleotides: TGCGCCAGCAGCGTGGGACTGACGTCCTACGAGCAGTACTTC. Translation gives CASSVGLTSYEQYF.